Listed below are T cell receptor beta chains from one sample, sequenced in a study of blood T cell repertoires in COVID-19. TCRdb's copy holds only in-frame clones and misses some; the assay was immunoSEQ multiplex PCR. The sample lists approximately 41,000 clones; 70% to 90% were seen once. The sample consisted of peripheral blood. These receptors originate from a human donor in a cohort sampled during active COVID-19. Both conserved end residues are part of each CDR3. Fields, in order: V gene, CDR3 length, D gene, J gene, clone size, CDR3 protein, CDR3 DNA. D genes are given only for firm matches. Only some rows state a clone size, as once, few, many or a class for expanded clones.

v_call: TRBV9
cdr3_length: 15
d_call: NA
j_call: TRBJ2-3
clone_size: once
cdr3_aa: CASSVGKTATDTQYF
cdr3_nt: TGTGCCAGCAGCGTAGGGAAGACTGCGACAGATACGCAGTATTTT

v_call: TRBV3-1/TRBV3-2
cdr3_length: 18
d_call: TRBD2
j_call: TRBJ2-1
clone_size: NA
cdr3_aa: CASSQETSGSKSYNEQFF
cdr3_nt: TGTGCCAGCAGCCAAGAGACTAGCGGGAGTAAGTCCTACAATGAGCAGTTCTTC

v_call: TRBV28
cdr3_length: 10
d_call: NA
j_call: TRBJ1-2
clone_size: once
cdr3_aa: CASSGGGYTF
cdr3_nt: TGTGCCAGCAGCGGCGGTGGCTACACCTTC

v_call: TRBV30
cdr3_length: 12
d_call: TRBD2
j_call: TRBJ2-1
clone_size: NA
cdr3_aa: CAWSSPGGEQFF
cdr3_nt: TGTGCCTGGAGTTCCCCGGGGGGTGAGCAGTTCTTC

v_call: TRBV15
cdr3_length: 11
d_call: NA
j_call: TRBJ2-1
clone_size: NA
cdr3_aa: CATRGYNEQFF
cdr3_nt: TGTGCCACCCGGGGATACAATGAGCAGTTCTTC

v_call: TRBV6-5
cdr3_length: 14
d_call: NA
j_call: TRBJ2-2
clone_size: NA
cdr3_aa: CASRPYRDTGELFF
cdr3_nt: TGTGCCAGCAGGCCATACAGGGACACCGGGGAGCTGTTTTTT

v_call: TRBV14
cdr3_length: 13
d_call: TRBD2
j_call: TRBJ2-7
clone_size: NA
cdr3_aa: CASSQVPGGVQYF
cdr3_nt: TGTGCCAGCAGCCAAGTGCCGGGGGGGGTGCAGTACTTC

v_call: TRBV11-2
cdr3_length: 16
d_call: NA
j_call: TRBJ2-7
clone_size: once
cdr3_aa: CASRRGRGARDYEQYF
cdr3_nt: TGTGCCAGCAGACGTGGGAGGGGGGCGCGTGACTACGAGCAGTACTTC

v_call: TRBV28
cdr3_length: 13
d_call: TRBD2
j_call: TRBJ2-7
clone_size: NA
cdr3_aa: CASSPSGVREQYF
cdr3_nt: TGTGCCAGCAGTCCCAGCGGGGTGAGAGAGCAGTACTTC

v_call: TRBV3-1/TRBV3-2
cdr3_length: 17
d_call: TRBD1
j_call: TRBJ2-7
clone_size: NA
cdr3_aa: CASSFRLQGFSSYEQYF
cdr3_nt: TGTGCCAGCAGCTTTCGATTACAGGGGTTTAGCTCCTACGAGCAGTACTTC

v_call: TRBV28
cdr3_length: 16
d_call: TRBD1
j_call: TRBJ2-7
clone_size: NA
cdr3_aa: CASSLPLGQGGYEQYF
cdr3_nt: TGTGCCAGCAGTCTCCCCCTGGGACAGGGTGGTTACGAGCAGTACTTC

v_call: TRBV6-2/TRBV6-3
cdr3_length: 17
d_call: NA
j_call: TRBJ1-3
clone_size: NA
cdr3_aa: CASSYTNPGFSGNTIYF
cdr3_nt: TGTGCCAGCAGTTACACAAACCCAGGATTCTCTGGAAACACCATATATTTT

v_call: TRBV7-6
cdr3_length: 14
d_call: TRBD1
j_call: TRBJ2-7
clone_size: NA
cdr3_aa: CASAQGDEAYEQYF
cdr3_nt: TGTGCCAGCGCTCAGGGGGACGAGGCCTACGAGCAGTACTTC

v_call: TRBV23-1
cdr3_length: 15
d_call: NA
j_call: TRBJ1-2
clone_size: few
cdr3_aa: CASSQSSMPNYGYTF
cdr3_nt: TGCGCCAGCAGTCAATCCAGTATGCCTAACTATGGCTACACCTTC

v_call: TRBV3-1/TRBV3-2
cdr3_length: 14
d_call: TRBD2
j_call: TRBJ2-7
clone_size: NA
cdr3_aa: CASSQSGLAGEQYF
cdr3_nt: TGTGCCAGCAGCCAATCGGGACTAGCGGGCGAGCAGTACTTC

v_call: TRBV5-6
cdr3_length: 14
d_call: TRBD1
j_call: TRBJ2-2
clone_size: NA
cdr3_aa: CASSLVTGVGELFF
cdr3_nt: TGTGCCAGCAGCTTGGTTACAGGGGTCGGGGAGCTGTTTTTT

v_call: TRBV4-1
cdr3_length: 15
d_call: NA
j_call: TRBJ2-7
clone_size: once
cdr3_aa: CASSLSGTPSYEQYF
cdr3_nt: TGCGCCAGCAGCCTATCCGGGACACCTTCCTACGAGCAGTACTTC

v_call: TRBV5-1
cdr3_length: 16
d_call: TRBD1
j_call: TRBJ2-2
clone_size: NA
cdr3_aa: CASRENRGRRTGELFF
cdr3_nt: TGCGCCAGCAGGGAGAACAGGGGGCGCCGGACCGGGGAGCTGTTTTTT

v_call: TRBV10-3
cdr3_length: 17
d_call: TRBD1
j_call: TRBJ1-2
clone_size: NA
cdr3_aa: CAISDPGQGEFSYGYTF
cdr3_nt: TGTGCCATCAGCGACCCCGGACAGGGGGAGTTCTCCTATGGCTACACCTTC

v_call: TRBV28
cdr3_length: 14
d_call: TRBD1
j_call: TRBJ1-2
clone_size: NA
cdr3_aa: CASSQRQGDYGYTF
cdr3_nt: TGTGCCAGCAGTCAACGACAGGGTGACTATGGCTACACCTTC

v_call: TRBV1
cdr3_length: 15
d_call: NA
j_call: TRBJ2-3
clone_size: NA
cdr3_aa: CTRRTKAGVADTQYF
cdr3_nt: TGCACCAGACGGACTAAGGCGGGAGTGGCAGATACGCAGTATTTT

v_call: TRBV7-9
cdr3_length: 12
d_call: NA
j_call: TRBJ1-1
clone_size: NA
cdr3_aa: CASTQGDTEAFF
cdr3_nt: TGTGCCAGCACCCAAGGAGACACTGAAGCTTTCTTT

v_call: TRBV9
cdr3_length: 17
d_call: TRBD2
j_call: TRBJ2-2
clone_size: NA
cdr3_aa: CASSVEVREGGHGELFF
cdr3_nt: TGTGCCAGCAGCGTAGAGGTGCGGGAGGGGGGCCACGGGGAGCTGTTTTTT

v_call: TRBV18
cdr3_length: 13
d_call: NA
j_call: TRBJ2-5
clone_size: NA
cdr3_aa: CASSPSGGKTQYF
cdr3_nt: TGTGCCAGCTCACCTTCCGGCGGGAAGACCCAGTACTTC

v_call: TRBV25-1
cdr3_length: 15
d_call: NA
j_call: TRBJ2-3
clone_size: NA
cdr3_aa: CASSDASQVADTQYF
cdr3_nt: TGTGCCAGCAGTGATGCTAGCCAAGTGGCAGATACGCAGTATTTT

v_call: TRBV3-1/TRBV3-2
cdr3_length: 14
d_call: TRBD2
j_call: TRBJ2-7
clone_size: NA
cdr3_aa: CASRTSAPLGEQYF
cdr3_nt: TGTGCCAGCAGGACTAGCGCCCCGCTGGGGGAGCAGTACTTC

v_call: TRBV2
cdr3_length: 15
d_call: NA
j_call: TRBJ2-1
clone_size: NA
cdr3_aa: CASRGGKSSYNEQFF
cdr3_nt: TGTGCCAGCAGGGGCGGGAAAAGCTCCTACAATGAGCAGTTCTTC

v_call: TRBV9
cdr3_length: 15
d_call: NA
j_call: TRBJ1-2
clone_size: NA
cdr3_aa: CASSVGAPTNYGYTF
cdr3_nt: TGTGCCAGCAGCGTAGGGGCACCTACTAACTATGGCTACACCTTC

v_call: TRBV7-3
cdr3_length: 19
d_call: TRBD2
j_call: TRBJ2-1
clone_size: NA
cdr3_aa: CASSLMGLAGGGSYNEQFF
cdr3_nt: TGTGCCAGCAGCTTAATGGGACTAGCGGGAGGAGGGTCCTACAATGAGCAGTTCTTC

v_call: TRBV2
cdr3_length: 16
d_call: NA
j_call: TRBJ2-6
clone_size: NA
cdr3_aa: CASSLTGFSGANVLTF
cdr3_nt: TGTGCCAGCAGTCTCACAGGGTTCTCTGGGGCCAACGTCCTGACTTTC

v_call: TRBV2
cdr3_length: 14
d_call: TRBD1
j_call: TRBJ2-3
clone_size: NA
cdr3_aa: CASNQGAYTDTQYF
cdr3_nt: TGTGCCAGCAATCAGGGGGCTTACACAGATACGCAGTATTTT

v_call: TRBV2
cdr3_length: 19
d_call: TRBD2
j_call: TRBJ2-3
clone_size: NA
cdr3_aa: CASSSRLAGGTSSTDTQYF
cdr3_nt: TGTGCCAGCAGCTCCCGACTAGCGGGAGGGACCTCTAGCACAGATACGCAGTATTTT

v_call: TRBV6-4
cdr3_length: 17
d_call: TRBD2
j_call: TRBJ2-1
clone_size: NA
cdr3_aa: CASSEGVAGGPLNEQFF
cdr3_nt: TGTGCCAGCAGTGAGGGAGTAGCGGGAGGGCCTCTTAATGAGCAGTTCTTC

v_call: TRBV19
cdr3_length: 15
d_call: NA
j_call: TRBJ1-2
clone_size: NA
cdr3_aa: CAIKGEQGHGYGYTF
cdr3_nt: TGTGCCATTAAGGGTGAACAGGGTCATGGTTATGGCTACACCTTC

v_call: TRBV15
cdr3_length: 16
d_call: TRBD1
j_call: TRBJ1-4
clone_size: once
cdr3_aa: CATSKTPGTGNEKLFF
cdr3_nt: TGTGCCACCAGCAAAACCCCCGGGACAGGGAATGAAAAACTGTTTTTT

v_call: TRBV28
cdr3_length: 15
d_call: NA
j_call: TRBJ2-1
clone_size: NA
cdr3_aa: CASSPDSYSYNEQFF
cdr3_nt: TGTGCCAGCAGTCCCGACAGTTACTCCTACAATGAGCAGTTCTTC

v_call: TRBV19
cdr3_length: 14
d_call: NA
j_call: TRBJ2-7
clone_size: NA
cdr3_aa: CASSTGTPSYEQYF
cdr3_nt: TGTGCCAGTAGTACCGGGACACCCTCCTACGAGCAGTACTTC

v_call: TRBV7-2
cdr3_length: 15
d_call: TRBD2
j_call: TRBJ2-1
clone_size: NA
cdr3_aa: CASSLSGSSYNEQFF
cdr3_nt: TGTGCCAGCAGCCTGAGCGGGAGTTCCTACAATGAGCAGTTCTTC

v_call: TRBV15
cdr3_length: 17
d_call: NA
j_call: TRBJ2-2
clone_size: once
cdr3_aa: CATSRDLRFTDTGELFF
cdr3_nt: TGTGCCACCAGCAGAGATCTTAGATTTACGGACACCGGGGAGCTGTTTTTT

v_call: TRBV9
cdr3_length: 15
d_call: TRBD1
j_call: TRBJ2-2
clone_size: NA
cdr3_aa: CASSDRGVNTGELFF
cdr3_nt: TGTGCCAGCAGCGACAGGGGAGTGAACACCGGGGAGCTGTTTTTT

v_call: TRBV9
cdr3_length: 16
d_call: TRBD2
j_call: TRBJ2-3
clone_size: NA
cdr3_aa: CASSAARSGRADTQYF
cdr3_nt: TGTGCCAGCAGCGCCGCACGGAGCGGGAGGGCAGATACGCAGTATTTT